The rows below give T cell receptor beta chains drawn from one sample of a study of blood T cell repertoires in COVID-19. Using immunoSEQ multiplex PCR, the repertoire was profiled, and TCRdb retains in-frame clones only, with some absent. The sample carries approximately 470,000 clones, around 90% recorded once. Input material: PBMCs or T cells enriched from blood (not recorded which). These receptors originate from a young woman who had recovered from COVID-19. Each CDR3 is given with its conserved first and last residue. D genes are given only for firm matches. Size values are once, few and many counts, or a class for expanded clones, and some rows have none.

>-|few|TRBJ2-1|TRBV2
TGTGCCAGCAGCGGGCCACCAGGGGAGAGCAATGAGCAGTTCTTC
CASSGPPGESNEQFF
>TRBD1|-|TRBJ1-3|TRBV27
TGTGCCAGCAGCTTAAGACAGGGCGTAGAAAACACCATATATTTT
CASSLRQGVENTIYF
>TRBD1|-|TRBJ1-4|TRBV9
TGTGCCAGCAGCCCTCGGACAGGGGGAAATGAAAAACTGTTTTTT
CASSPRTGGNEKLFF
>TRBD1|-|TRBJ2-5|TRBV6-1
TGTGCCAGCAGTGAGGGGACCGACAGGGTCAGGTTGGGGGAGACCCAGTACTTC
CASSEGTDRVRLGETQYF
>-|-|TRBJ1-2|TRBV6-2/TRBV6-3
TGTGCCAGCAGTTACTCACAGGCTAACTATGGCTACACCTTC
CASSYSQANYGYTF
>TRBD1|-|TRBJ1-5|TRBV7-8
TGTGCCAGCAGCCCGAGCCGGGACAGCCTTTATCAGCCCCAGCATTTT
CASSPSRDSLYQPQHF
>TRBD1|-|TRBJ1-2|TRBV2
TGTGCCAGCAGTGAACGTCTAAGGGGGCGCGGCTACACCTTC
CASSERLRGRGYTF
>TRBD1|-|TRBJ2-3|TRBV30
TGTGCTTCCTCCACAGGGGTAACAGATACGCAGTATTTT
CASSTGVTDTQYF
>-|-|TRBJ1-5|TRBV23-1
TGCGCCAGCAGTCAATCGGGCCAGGCCAATCAGCCCCAGCATTTT
CASSQSGQANQPQHF
>-|-|TRBJ1-6|TRBV3-1/TRBV3-2
TGTGCCAGCAGCCGGATATTACCGGGAGAATTGGTAATTAATTCACCCCTCCACTTT
CASSRILPGELVINSPLHF
>TRBD1|-|TRBJ2-3|TRBV5-1
TGCGCCAGCAGCCCGGGACAGGTTGGTGATACGCAGTATTTT
CASSPGQVGDTQYF
>-|few|TRBJ1-5|TRBV27
TGTGCCAGCAGTTTATCGGGTTGGGACATCTATCAGCCCCAGCATTTT
CASSLSGWDIYQPQHF
>-|-|TRBJ2-4|TRBV19
TGTGCCAGTAGTTTGAATGAGAACATTCAGTACTTC
CASSLNENIQYF
>-|-|TRBJ2-1|TRBV12-5
TGTGCTAGTGGGTCAGGGACCTACAATGAGCAGTTCTTC
CASGSGTYNEQFF
>-|-|TRBJ1-2|TRBV10-3
TGTGCCTCCGGATTGACCACAGGGATCCTTAACTATGGCTACACCTTC
CASGLTTGILNYGYTF
>-|-|TRBJ2-7|TRBV6-5
TGTGCCAGCAGTTACTCACCGGGACTGGAAACCTACGAGCAGTACTTC
CASSYSPGLETYEQYF
>TRBD1|-|TRBJ1-3|TRBV7-9
TGTGCCAGCAGCTTCGTAACAGGGGGTGAAAACACCATATATTTT
CASSFVTGGENTIYF
>TRBD2|-|TRBJ2-5|TRBV5-4
TGTGCCAGCAGCTTACGGGGGGTCCAAGAGACCCAGTACTTC
CASSLRGVQETQYF
>-|-|TRBJ2-5|TRBV15
TGTGCCACCCGGAGGGGCCTGTACCAAGAGACCCAGTACTTC
CATRRGLYQETQYF
>-|-|TRBJ1-2|TRBV18
TGTGCCAGCTCCGGTAATAACTATGGCTACACCTTC
CASSGNNYGYTF
>TRBD1|-|TRBJ2-7|TRBV29-1
TGCAGCGTTGAAGACCCCCGGGACAGGGGCAGCTACGAGCAGTACTTC
CSVEDPRDRGSYEQYF
>-|once|TRBJ2-2|TRBV7-8
TGTGCCAGCAGCTTAGAAGTTGCAGCCGGGGAGCTGTTTTTT
CASSLEVAAGELFF
>-|once|TRBJ2-5|TRBV6-5
TGTGCCAGCTTCATTGGAGGGGATTCGGAGACCCAGTACTTC
CASFIGGDSETQYF
>-|-|TRBJ2-5|TRBV6-5
TGTGCCAGCAGTTACTCGACGCTAGCGGAGACCCAGTACTTC
CASSYSTLAETQYF
>TRBD2|once|TRBJ2-1|TRBV6-6
TGTGCCAGCAGTTTTTCGACTAGCGGGGCTCGGGATGAGCAGTTCTTC
CASSFSTSGARDEQFF
>-|-|TRBJ1-2|TRBV6-1
TGTGCCAGCAGTGAAGAGGGGGTAGCTAACTATGGCTACACCTTC
CASSEEGVANYGYTF
>TRBD2|-|TRBJ2-5|TRBV2
TGTGCCAGCAGCGGGACTAGCGGGGGCGTGACCCAGTACTTC
CASSGTSGGVTQYF